The present T cell receptor beta chain was sequenced within a study of shared clonotypes between healthy human individuals. The CDR3 runs 14 residues. V was clipped by 4 bases and J by 4 bases, with 13 bases between them. Germline CDR1 is MRHNA and CDR2 is SNTAGT. Sorted-subset replicate PCR reactions contained roughly 200 ng DNA, corresponding to some 30,000 T cell genomes. Here immunoSEQ multiplex PCR was the method, and the copy in TCRdb shows in-frame clones only, minus some. The sample holds more than 2,000,000 clones, over 85% seen once. This clone came up a few times. Antigen specificity is unknown. Everyone who donated was a Caucasian adult who lived in Nashville, Tennessee. In the CD4+ fraction, cells were divided into CD45RA+ naive and CD45RA-negative memory subsets. Points from the study as a whole: A generally larger estimated richness was seen in naive subsets than in memory subsets.

The chain combines TRBV6-4 with TRBJ1-2; D not resolved. Sequenced material: naive CD4+ T cells sorted from blood. Subset of the sample: CD45RA+ positively selected. The TCR was taken from a man between 18 and 35 years old in good health. The CDR3 loop reads CASSVNSRGYGYTF. CDR3 nucleotides: TGTGCCAGCAGTGTAAACTCCCGAGGCTATGGCTACACCTTC.